This T cell receptor (beta chain) was documented in a study of T cell responses to AZD1222 COVID-19 vaccine. Study-wide background: Pooled together were second doses at about 4 or about 12 weeks.

Assay: immunoSEQ multiplex PCR; the TCRdb copy retains only in-frame clones and omits some. The table shows about 140,000 clones, with 85% to 90% occurring only once. A remark on this clone: No antigen is known for it.

The study, taken as a whole, reports: Baseline serology detected seropositivity in only five to seven AZD1222 recipients.

Germline V lookup: CDR1 LNHDA, CDR2 SQIVND (reference sequence). Unmatched junction bases numbered 7, after V lost 10 bases and J lost 3 bases. The CDR3 spans 13 residues. This TCR was recovered from an adult in good health. The source material was peripheral blood, sampled on day 0 of AZD1222 vaccination. The chain links TRBV19 to TRBJ1-1, with 8 bases lining up with TRBD1. CDR3 nucleotide sequence: TGTGCCACCGGTTCGGACAGGGACACTGAAGCTTTCTTT. Translated: CATGSDRDTEAFF.